This entry lists 20 T cell receptor beta chains sequenced from one sample in a study of cytomegalovirus exposure and HLA in healthy donors. PCR involved 60 Vbeta and 13 Jbeta primers. Measured with immunoSEQ multiplex PCR; TCRdb has only the in-frame clones, and not every one. There are some 180,000 clones in the sample; over 80% occur only once, and 1.5% to 1.7% lies in the top ten. The sample consisted of PBMCs. The receptors shown here come from a middle-aged man in good health and CMV-seronegative.

This clone was counted between two and nine times. The chain uses TRBV2 and TRBJ2-1; TRBD2 matches 9 bases. V was pared by 2 bases and J by 7 bases, with 9 bases of the junction left unmatched. This CDR3 has 16 residues. In germline, CDR1 is SNHLY, CDR2 FYNNEI. The CDR3 reads CASSERGRGGLNEQFF. As DNA, the CDR3 is TGTGCCAGCAGTGAAAGGGGGCGGGGGGGCTTGAATGAGCAGTTCTTC. The full variable domain, in which reference TRBV2 and TRBJ2-1 provide the parts outside the CDR3, is EPEVTQTPSHQVTQMGQEVILRCVPISNHLYFYWYRQILGQKVEFLVSFYNNEISEKSEIFDDQFSVERPDGSNFTLKIRSTKLEDSAMYFCASSERGRGGLNEQFFGPGTRLTVL.

V usage is TRBV28 and J usage is TRBJ2-3; 7 bases fit TRBD1. Germline V gene data show CDR1 as MDHEN and CDR2 as SYDVKM. This CDR3 comprises 15 residues. The ends lost 5 bases at V and 3 bases at J; junction bases unmatched: 8. CDR3 sequence: CASSIRQGWTDTQYF. CDR3 sequence (DNA): TGTGCCAGCAGTATCCGACAGGGTTGGACAGATACGCAGTATTTT.

This rearrangement joins TRBV19 to TRBJ2-7, with D unresolved. The CDR3 has 13 amino acids. Trimming stripped 6 bases from V and 3 bases from J, with 12 bases between. CDR1 is LNHDA and CDR2 is SQIVND in the germline V gene (reference sequence). The CDR3 DNA is TGTGCCAGTAGCAGGAAGCCAGGCTACGAGCAGTACTTC. This translates into CASSRKPGYEQYF. Complete variable domain (other parts from reference TRBV19 and TRBJ2-7): DGGITQSPKYLFRKEGQNVTLSCEQNLNHDAMYWYRQDPGQGLRLIYYSQIVNDFQKGDIAEGYSVSREKKESFPLTVTSAQKNPTAFYLCASSRKPGYEQYFGPGTRLTVT.

V is TRBV6-5 and J is TRBJ2-7; 8 bases agree with TRBD2. Germline loops: CDR1 MNHEY, CDR2 SVGAGI. The CDR3 has 15 amino acids. V shed 0 bases and J 3 bases; nucleotides not matched to a gene: 4. This CDR3 is CASSYSRAGGYEQYF. Written as DNA, the CDR3 is TGTGCCAGCAGTTACTCGAGGGCGGGGGGCTACGAGCAGTACTTC.

The chain uses TRBV5-4 and TRBJ1-2, with 10 bases that match TRBD1. The CDR3 totals 14 residues. In germline, CDR1 is SGHNT, CDR2 YYREEE (reference sequence). With V trimmed by 4 bases and J by 5 bases, 5 bases remained unmatched. The CDR3 region is CASSVGQGDYGYTF. As DNA, the CDR3 is TGTGCCAGCAGCGTAGGACAGGGGGATTATGGCTACACCTTC.

The chain has TRBV7-9 and TRBJ2-2, with 7 bases matching TRBD2. J gave up 1 base and V 5 bases, and 7 bases lay outside the gene matches. This CDR3 is built from 16 residues. Germline CDR1 SEHNR, CDR2 FQNEAQ (reference sequence). CDR3 region: CASSHRTGGNTGELFF. In DNA form, the CDR3 reads TGTGCCAGCAGCCATCGGACGGGAGGGAACACCGGGGAGCTGTTTTTT.

The J gene is TRBJ2-3, the V gene TRBV19; D unclear. CDR1 and CDR2 (germline): LNHDA, SQIVND (reference sequence). V lost 8 bases and J 0 bases, leaving 9 bases between the germline ends. The CDR3 has 13 residues. The CDR3 DNA reads TGTGCCAGTCGCATACGGAGCACAGATACGCAGTATTTT. Its protein product is CASRIRSTDTQYF.

This clone has more than one count but fewer than ten. The chain uses TRBV13 and TRBJ2-3; D may be TRBD2 (7 bases). Germline CDR1 and CDR2: PRHDT and FYEKMQ (reference sequence). The V and J ends lost 2 bases and 2 bases respectively, with 11 bases between them. The length of the CDR3 is 15 residues. CDR3: CASSLRGTITDTQYF. The CDR3 DNA reads TGTGCCAGCAGCTTAAGGGGGACTATCACAGATACGCAGTATTTT.

The V call is TRBV7-6, the J call TRBJ1-5, with TRBD1 identical over 8 bases. The ends lost 6 bases at V and 5 bases at J; junction bases unmatched: 3. Germline CDR1 SGHVS, CDR2 FNYEAQ. The CDR3 length is 13 residues. DNA of the CDR3: TGTGCCAGCAGTCAGGGGGCCCATCAGCCCCAGCATTTT. Translating gives CASSQGAHQPQHF.

The CDR3 sequence: CASSLVTALTDTQYF. The CDR3 coding sequence is TGTGCCAGCAGCTTGGTGACAGCCCTCACAGATACGCAGTATTTT. The chain couples TRBV5-4 to TRBJ2-3, with a weak D call TRBD1 (5 bases). The V end was cut by 0 bases, the J end by 2 bases, with 10 bases between. The CDR3 covers 15 residues. Per germline, CDR1 SGHNT and CDR2 YYREEE (reference sequence).

In DNA form, the CDR3 reads TGTGCCACATCGGGGCCAGGGACTAGCGGGAGCGGGGAGACCCAGTACTTC. Protein product: CATSGPGTSGSGETQYF. The chain recombines TRBV15 with TRBJ2-5; 14 bases map to TRBD2. The CDR3 covers 17 residues. With 9 bases clipped from V and 5 bases from J, the junction kept 14 bases outside the gene matches. Looked up from germline, CDR1 is LNHNV and CDR2 is YYDKDF (reference sequence).

The V and J genes are TRBV19 and TRBJ2-3; 11 nucleotides align to TRBD2. The CDR3 covers 16 residues. Per the germline V gene, CDR1 is LNHDA and CDR2 is SQIVND (reference sequence). Losses at the gene ends were 4 bases for V and 3 bases for J; bases not matched to a gene: 6. For the CDR3, the DNA is TGTGCCAGTAGTAGTCTTCCTAGCGGGGGGACAGATACGCAGTATTTT. This sequence encodes CASSSLPSGGTDTQYF. The full variable domain, in which reference TRBV19 and TRBJ2-3 provide the parts outside the CDR3, is DGGITQSPKYLFRKEGQNVTLSCEQNLNHDAMYWYRQDPGQGLRLIYYSQIVNDFQKGDIAEGYSVSREKKESFPLTVTSAQKNPTAFYLCASSSLPSGGTDTQYFGPGTRLTVL.

The chain couples TRBV10-3 to TRBJ2-7; possibly TRBD2 for D (6 bases). The V gene's germline CDR1 is ENHRY and CDR2 SYGVKD. V shed 6 bases and J shed 8 bases, with 14 bases lying between them. The CDR3 extends over 12 amino acids. CDR3 nucleotides: TGTGCCATCAGACTACCGGGACTTCAGCAGTACTTC. Residues: CAIRLPGLQQYF.

This sequence joins TRBV4-3 and TRBJ2-1, with unresolved D. This CDR3 is 14 amino acids long. Trimming shortened V by 0 bases and J by 6 bases, and 9 bases separated the two germline ends. CDR1 and CDR2 from the germline V gene are LGHNA and YSLEER. In nucleotides, the CDR3 is TGCGCCAGCAGCCAAGAAGTAGCCCCCAATGAGCAGTTCTTC. Its protein is CASSQEVAPNEQFF.

V and J are TRBV7-2 and TRBJ2-5; D uncertain. Trimming shortened V by 2 bases and J by 1 base, and 17 bases separated the two germline ends. The length of the CDR3 is 17 residues. Germline CDR1 and CDR2: SGHTA and FQGNSA. This chain's CDR3 is CASSLRVGHYLQETQYF. In DNA form, the CDR3 reads TGTGCCAGCAGCTTAAGAGTGGGTCACTACCTCCAAGAGACCCAGTACTTC.

V is TRBV6-5 and J is TRBJ2-7; weak D call: TRBD1 (5 bases). Trimming took 2 bases from V and 4 from J, leaving 12 bases between them. The CDR3 has 14 amino acids. Germline V gene sequence: CDR1 MNHEY, CDR2 SVGAGI. The CDR3 sequence is CASSYRQGNYEQYF. The CDR3 coding sequence is TGTGCCAGCAGTTACCGGCAGGGTAATTACGAGCAGTACTTC.

The chain combines TRBV7-3 with TRBJ2-3; D call uncertain. V lost 3 bases and J 2 bases, leaving 6 bases between the germline ends. The CDR3 extends over 13 amino acids. The germline gives CDR1 SGHTA, CDR2 FQGTGA. The CDR3 nucleotides read TGTGCCAGCAGCTTCTGTAACACAGATACGCAGTATTTT. Protein: CASSFCNTDTQYF.

The rearrangement joins TRBV28 to TRBJ1-5; D perhaps matches TRBD1 (6 bases). The germline CDR1 and CDR2 sequences are MDHEN and SYDVKM. The CDR3 is made up of 17 amino acids. V was trimmed by 4 bases and J by 4 bases, leaving 20 bases between them. The chain's CDR3 is CASSSLGQPQGNQPQHF. In DNA, the CDR3 is TGTGCCAGCAGTTCCCTCGGACAGCCACAGGGTAATCAGCCCCAGCATTTT.

The chain recombines TRBV27 with TRBJ1-2, with a weak D call TRBD1 (6 bases). V dropped 5 bases and J dropped 1 base, with 14 bases sitting between them. Germline V gene data show CDR1 as MNHEY and CDR2 as SMNVEV (reference sequence). The CDR3 sequence is 15 residues long. The CDR3 reads CASSITGLNNYGYTF. The CDR3 nucleotides are TGTGCCAGCAGTATAACAGGGCTGAATAACTATGGCTACACCTTC.

The chain is built from TRBV19 and TRBJ2-7, with D unresolved. Trimming shortened V by 0 bases and J by 3 bases, and 24 bases separated the two germline ends. CDR3 length: 19 amino acids. Per germline, CDR1 LNHDA and CDR2 SQIVND (reference sequence). The CDR3: CASSIDLGRFWLLLYEQYF. The CDR3 nucleotides are TGTGCCAGTAGTATAGATCTGGGCCGTTTTTGGCTTCTACTCTACGAGCAGTACTTC. The full variable domain, with the rest looked up from reference TRBV19 and TRBJ2-7, is DGGITQSPKYLFRKEGQNVTLSCEQNLNHDAMYWYRQDPGQGLRLIYYSQIVNDFQKGDIAEGYSVSREKKESFPLTVTSAQKNPTAFYLCASSIDLGRFWLLLYEQYFGPGTRLTVT.